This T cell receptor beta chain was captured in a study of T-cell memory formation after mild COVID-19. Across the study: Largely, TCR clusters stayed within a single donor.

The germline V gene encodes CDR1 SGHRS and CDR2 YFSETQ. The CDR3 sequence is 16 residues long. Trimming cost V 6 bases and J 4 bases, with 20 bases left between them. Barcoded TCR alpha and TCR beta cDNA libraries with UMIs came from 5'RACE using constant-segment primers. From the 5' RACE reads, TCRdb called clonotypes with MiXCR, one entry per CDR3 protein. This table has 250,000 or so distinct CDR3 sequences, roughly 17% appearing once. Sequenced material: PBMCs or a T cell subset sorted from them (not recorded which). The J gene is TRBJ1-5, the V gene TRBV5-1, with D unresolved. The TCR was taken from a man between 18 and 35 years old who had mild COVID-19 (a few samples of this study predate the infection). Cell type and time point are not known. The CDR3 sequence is CASIEGKLLVNQPQHF. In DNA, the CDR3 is TGCGCCAGCATCGAGGGCAAACTCTTAGTGAATCAGCCCCAGCATTTT.